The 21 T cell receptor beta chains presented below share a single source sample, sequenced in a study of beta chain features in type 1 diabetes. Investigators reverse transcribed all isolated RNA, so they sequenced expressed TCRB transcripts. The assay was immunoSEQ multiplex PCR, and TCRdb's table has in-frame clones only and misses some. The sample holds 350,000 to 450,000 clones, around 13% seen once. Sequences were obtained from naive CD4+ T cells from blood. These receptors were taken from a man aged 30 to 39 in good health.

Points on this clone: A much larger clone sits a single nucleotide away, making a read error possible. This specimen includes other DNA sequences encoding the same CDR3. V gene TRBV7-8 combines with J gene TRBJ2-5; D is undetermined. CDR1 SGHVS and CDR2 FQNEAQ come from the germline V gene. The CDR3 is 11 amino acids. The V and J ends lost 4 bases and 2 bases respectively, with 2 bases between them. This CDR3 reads CASSSQETQYF. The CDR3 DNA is TGTGCCAGCAGCTCACAAGAGACCCAGTACTTC. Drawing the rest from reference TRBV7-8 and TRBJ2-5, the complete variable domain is GAGVSQSPRYKVAKRGQDVALRCDPISGHVSLFWYQQALGQGPEFLTYFQNEAQLDKSGLPSDRFFAERPEGSVSTLKIQRTQQEDSAVYLCASSSQETQYFGPGTRLLVL.

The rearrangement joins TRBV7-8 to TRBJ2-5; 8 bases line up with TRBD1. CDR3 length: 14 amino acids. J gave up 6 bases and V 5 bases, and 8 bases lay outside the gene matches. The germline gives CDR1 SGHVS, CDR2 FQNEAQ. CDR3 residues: CASSPGQGGQTQYF. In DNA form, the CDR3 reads TGTGCCAGCAGCCCAGGACAGGGCGGGCAGACCCAGTACTTC.

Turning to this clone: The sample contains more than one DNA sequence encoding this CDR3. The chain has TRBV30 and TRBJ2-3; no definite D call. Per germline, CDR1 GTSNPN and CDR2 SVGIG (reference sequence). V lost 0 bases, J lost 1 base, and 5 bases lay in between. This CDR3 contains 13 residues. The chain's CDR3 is CAWSVSGTDTQYF. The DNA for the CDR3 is TGTGCCTGGAGTGTGTCAGGCACAGATACGCAGTATTTT. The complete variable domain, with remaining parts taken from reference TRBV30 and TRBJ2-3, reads SQTIHQWPATLVQPVGSPLSLECTVEGTSNPNLYWYRQAAGRGLQLLFYSVGIGQISSEVPQNLSASRPQDRQFILSSKKLLLSDSGFYLCAWSVSGTDTQYFGPGTRLTVL.

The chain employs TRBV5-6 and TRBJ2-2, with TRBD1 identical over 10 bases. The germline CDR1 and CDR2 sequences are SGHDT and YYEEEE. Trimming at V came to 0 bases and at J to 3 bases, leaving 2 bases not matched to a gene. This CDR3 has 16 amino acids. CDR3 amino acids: CASSLAGTGDTGELFF. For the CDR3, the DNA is TGTGCCAGCAGCTTGGCCGGGACAGGGGACACCGGGGAGCTGTTTTTT.

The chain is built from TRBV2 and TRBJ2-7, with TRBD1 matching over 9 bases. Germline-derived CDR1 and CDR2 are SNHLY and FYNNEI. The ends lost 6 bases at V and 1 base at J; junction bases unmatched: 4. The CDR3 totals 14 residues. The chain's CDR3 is CASRRQGVSYEQYF. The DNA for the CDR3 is TGTGCCAGCAGAAGACAGGGGGTGTCCTACGAGCAGTACTTC.

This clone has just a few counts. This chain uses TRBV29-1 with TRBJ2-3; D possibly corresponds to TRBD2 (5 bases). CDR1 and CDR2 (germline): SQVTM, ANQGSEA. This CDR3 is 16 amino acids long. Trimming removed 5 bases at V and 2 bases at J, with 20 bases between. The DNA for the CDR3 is TGCAGCGTTTCCGGATACGGCGGAGGTTTCACAGATACGCAGTATTTT. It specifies CSVSGYGGGFTDTQYF.

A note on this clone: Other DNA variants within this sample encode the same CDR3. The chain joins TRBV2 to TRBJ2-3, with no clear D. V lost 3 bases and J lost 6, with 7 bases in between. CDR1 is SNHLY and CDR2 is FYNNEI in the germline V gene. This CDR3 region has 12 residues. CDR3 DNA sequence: TGTGCCAGCAGTGAGGGTACTGATACGCAGTATTTT. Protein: CASSEGTDTQYF.

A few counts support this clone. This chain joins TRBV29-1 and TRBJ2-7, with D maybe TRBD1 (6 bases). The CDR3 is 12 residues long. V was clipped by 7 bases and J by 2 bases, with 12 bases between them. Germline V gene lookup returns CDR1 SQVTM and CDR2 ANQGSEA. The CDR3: CSASDSTYEQYF. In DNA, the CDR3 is TGCAGCGCTTCGGACAGCACCTACGAGCAGTACTTC.

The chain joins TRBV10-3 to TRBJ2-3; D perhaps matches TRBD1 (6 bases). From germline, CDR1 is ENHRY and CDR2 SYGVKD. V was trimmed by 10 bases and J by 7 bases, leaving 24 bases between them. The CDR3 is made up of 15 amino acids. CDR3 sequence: CATLDRPAARNTQYF. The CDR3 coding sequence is TGTGCCACCTTGGACAGACCTGCGGCGAGGAATACGCAGTATTTT.

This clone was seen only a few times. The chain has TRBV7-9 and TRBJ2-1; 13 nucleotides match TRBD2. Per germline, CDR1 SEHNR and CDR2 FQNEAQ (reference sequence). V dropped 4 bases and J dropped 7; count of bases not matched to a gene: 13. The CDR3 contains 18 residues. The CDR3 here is CASSSELAGGRVGNEQFF. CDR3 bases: TGTGCCAGCAGCTCGGAACTAGCGGGAGGGCGTGTGGGAAATGAGCAGTTCTTC.

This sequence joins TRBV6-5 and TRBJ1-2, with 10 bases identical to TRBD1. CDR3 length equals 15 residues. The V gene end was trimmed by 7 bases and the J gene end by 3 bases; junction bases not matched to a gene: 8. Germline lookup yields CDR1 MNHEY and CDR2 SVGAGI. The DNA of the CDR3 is TGTGCCAGCAACCCGGGACAGGGGCGAGACTATGGCTACACCTTC. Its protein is CASNPGQGRDYGYTF.

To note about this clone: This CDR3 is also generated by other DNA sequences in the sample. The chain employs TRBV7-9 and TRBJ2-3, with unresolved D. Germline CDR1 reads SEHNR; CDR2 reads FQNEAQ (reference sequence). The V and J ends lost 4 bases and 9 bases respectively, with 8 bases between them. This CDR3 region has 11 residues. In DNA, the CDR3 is TGTGCCAGCAGCTCCGCGGACACGCAGTATTTT. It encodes CASSSADTQYF.

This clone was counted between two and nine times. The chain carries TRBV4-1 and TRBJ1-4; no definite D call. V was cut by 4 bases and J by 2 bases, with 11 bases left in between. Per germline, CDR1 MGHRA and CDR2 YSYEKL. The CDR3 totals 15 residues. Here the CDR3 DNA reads TGCGCCAGCAGCCCAGAGCGAGGTACTAATGAAAAACTGTTTTTT. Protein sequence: CASSPERGTNEKLFF.

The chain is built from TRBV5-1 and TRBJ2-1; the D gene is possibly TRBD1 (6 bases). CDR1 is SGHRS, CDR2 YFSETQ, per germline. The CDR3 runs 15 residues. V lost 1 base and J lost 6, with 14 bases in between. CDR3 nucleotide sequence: TGCGCCAGCAGCTTGATGGGGGCGGAGGCCAATGAGCAGTTCTTC. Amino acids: CASSLMGAEANEQFF.

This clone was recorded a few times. This CDR3 reads CAWRQIYGYTF. As DNA, the CDR3 is TGTGCCTGGAGACAGATCTATGGCTACACCTTC. This chain joins TRBV30 and TRBJ1-2; unclear D gene. The CDR3 extends over 11 amino acids. The germline CDR1 and CDR2 sequences are GTSNPN and SVGIG (reference sequence). V gave up 3 bases and J gave up 4 bases, with 6 bases separating them. The full variable domain, in which reference TRBV30 and TRBJ1-2 provide the parts outside the CDR3, is SQTIHQWPATLVQPVGSPLSLECTVEGTSNPNLYWYRQAAGRGLQLLFYSVGIGQISSEVPQNLSASRPQDRQFILSSKKLLLSDSGFYLCAWRQIYGYTFGSGTRLTVV.

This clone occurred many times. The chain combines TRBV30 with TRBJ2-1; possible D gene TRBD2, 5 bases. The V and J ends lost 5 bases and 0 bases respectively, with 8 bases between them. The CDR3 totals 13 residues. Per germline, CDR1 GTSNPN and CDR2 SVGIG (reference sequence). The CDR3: CAWGLHSYNEQFF. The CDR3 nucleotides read TGTGCCTGGGGACTGCACTCCTACAATGAGCAGTTCTTC.

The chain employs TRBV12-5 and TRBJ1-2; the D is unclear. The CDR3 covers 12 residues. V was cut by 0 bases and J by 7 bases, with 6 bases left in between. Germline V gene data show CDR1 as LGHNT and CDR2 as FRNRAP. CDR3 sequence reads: CASGLVHGGYTF. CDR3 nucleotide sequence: TGTGCTAGTGGTTTGGTACATGGTGGCTACACCTTC.

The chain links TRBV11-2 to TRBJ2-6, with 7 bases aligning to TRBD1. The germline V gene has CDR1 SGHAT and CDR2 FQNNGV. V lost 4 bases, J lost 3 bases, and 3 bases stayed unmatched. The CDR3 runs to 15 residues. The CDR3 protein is CASSSQGVGANVLTF. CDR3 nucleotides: TGTGCCAGCAGCTCTCAGGGGGTTGGGGCCAACGTCCTGACTTTC.

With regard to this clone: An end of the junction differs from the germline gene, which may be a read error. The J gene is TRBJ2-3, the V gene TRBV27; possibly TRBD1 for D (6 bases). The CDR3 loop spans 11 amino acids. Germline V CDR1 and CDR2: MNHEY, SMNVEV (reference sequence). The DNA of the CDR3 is TGTGCCAGCAGCAGGGGCCGAGACAGGAATTTT. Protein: CASSRGRDRNF.

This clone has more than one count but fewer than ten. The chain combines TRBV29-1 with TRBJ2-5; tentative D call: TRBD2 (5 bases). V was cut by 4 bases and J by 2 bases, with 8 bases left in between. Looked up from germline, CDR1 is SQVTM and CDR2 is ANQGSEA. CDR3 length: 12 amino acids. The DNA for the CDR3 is TGCAGCGTTGGGACGGGACAAGAGACCCAGTACTTC. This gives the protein CSVGTGQETQYF.

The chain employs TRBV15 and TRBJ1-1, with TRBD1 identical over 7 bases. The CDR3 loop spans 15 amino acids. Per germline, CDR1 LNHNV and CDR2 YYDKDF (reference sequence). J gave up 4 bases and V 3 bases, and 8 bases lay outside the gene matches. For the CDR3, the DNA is TGTGCCACCAGCAGGGAACAGGGGTTGCGCACTGAAGCTTTCTTT. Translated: CATSREQGLRTEAFF.